This section outlines one T cell receptor beta chain sequence together with its context. This sample was included in a study of blood T cell repertoires in COVID-19. About the study: In each case, the material was cDNA or gDNA derived from T cells, B-cell-depleted T cells, or PBMCs.

Sequencing used immunoSEQ multiplex PCR; TCRdb keeps in-frame clones, though not all of them. The sample shows around 200,000 clones, roughly four fifths of them seen only once. Germline CDR1 and CDR2: LGHNA and YNFKEQ. V shed 1 base, J shed 2 bases, and the junction held 3 bases outside the gene matches. CDR3 length: 15 residues. This chain links TRBV4-2 with TRBJ2-5; 8 positions match TRBD2. The TCR comes from a woman between 35 and 50 years old with acute or convalescent COVID-19. Source material: peripheral blood. The CDR3 protein is CASSQVGTRQETQYF. CDR3 in DNA: TGTGCCAGCAGCCAAGTAGGGACTAGACAAGAGACCCAGTACTTC.